The clone carrying this T cell receptor beta chain was seen many times. Its antigen remains unknown. This sample was taken from a study of regulatory T cells in long-lasting Graves disease. Overall study findings and caveats: The small sample size may have reduced accuracy. No thyroid tissue was studied; the work used peripheral blood only.

Trimming cost V 5 bases and J 1 base, with 9 bases left between them. The CDR3 consists of 13 residues. Per germline, CDR1 MDHEN and CDR2 SYDVKM. Time point defined: newly diagnosed GD, antithyroid drugs for less than 3 months. Extracted PBMC RNA gave rise to the TCR library. Each of the patients was recruited from an endocrinology department situated in Xi'an, China. Construction of the TCR beta libraries employed iRepertoire HTBI primers in conjunction with Arm-PCR of CDR3 regions. TCRdb re-called the multiplex PCR reads through MiXCR, storing one row per CDR3 protein. Of 450,000 to 500,000 distinct CDR3 sequences in the sample, about 16% were seen once. The data were also submitted as part of a second study, on T cells in Graves' hyperthyroidism and ophthalmopathy.

The receptor was isolated from a middle-aged man with Graves disease. Sequences were derived from peripheral blood mononuclear cells (PBMCs), sampled at new diagnosis, from a patient treated with antithyroid drugs. The V gene is TRBV28, the J gene TRBJ2-7; tentatively, D is TRBD1 (5 bases). CDR3 amino acids: CASSQGSSYEQYF. CDR3 in DNA: TGTGCCAGCAGTCAGGGAAGTTCCTACGAGCAGTACTTC.